This T cell receptor (beta chain) originates from a study of blood T cell repertoires in COVID-19. Germline V gives CDR1 WNHNN, CDR2 SYGVQD (reference sequence). This CDR3 comprises 14 residues. The germline V and J ends were trimmed by 5 bases and 7 bases, with 12 bases remaining between them. Using immunoSEQ multiplex PCR, the repertoire was profiled, and TCRdb retains in-frame clones only, with some absent. The sample lists 150,000 to 200,000 clones, around 80% occurring once. Sequenced input: PBMCs or T cells enriched from blood (not recorded which). V is TRBV10-1 and J is TRBJ1-6, with D unclear. The receptor comes from a woman in her fifties or sixties who had recovered from COVID-19. Here the CDR3 reads CASSSSGLNSPLHF. As DNA, the CDR3 is TGCGCCAGCAGTTCATCAGGTCTAAATTCACCCCTCCACTTT.